This TCR beta chain was obtained from a study of T cells in Graves' hyperthyroidism and ophthalmopathy (dated by TCRdb to between 2019 and 2020). As for the study more broadly: Peripheral blood samples were taken at the time of initial diagnosis, prior to any treatment. To identify distinguishing TCR V-J signatures, a discovery cohort of 95 to 100 patients was used, comprising 40 to 45 with Graves' ophthalmopathy and some 57 with stable Graves' hyperthyroidism. Prospective prediction of ophthalmopathy was tested in an independent validation cohort consisting of 18 to 20 hyperthyroidism patients and 15 or so patients who later progressed to ophthalmopathy. The 100 or so discovery patients were randomly split 7:3 into training and test sets. The study also compared thyroid tissue and blood T-cell repertoires from 6 or 7 Graves' hyperthyroidism patients. Following sampling, methimazole starting at 30 mg daily was given to hyperthyroidism patients, and high-dose intravenous methylprednisolone was given to ophthalmopathy patients. The paper reports TCR Vbeta CDR3 sequencing of approximately 140 peripheral blood samples: 40 to 45 ophthalmopathy, about 75 hyperthyroidism and approximately 17 progressor patients. Study-wide findings and limitations: Blood samples also contained most of the expanded thyroid clonotypes (frequency above 0.001), which suggests that blood repertoires may reflect thyroid immune responses. Sample size was not statistically predetermined, and blinding of investigators to group allocation was not performed. During validation, the model predicted progression to ophthalmopathy a median of roughly six months ahead of onset, with almost 71% sensitivity and roughly 75% specificity. A 13 V-J signature model separated ophthalmopathy from stable hyperthyroidism, with about 90% sensitivity and 81.08% specificity in cross-validation and 80%/75% in testing.

The junction carries 11 bases between V and J, which are trimmed by 6 bases and 2 bases respectively. From the germline V gene, CDR1 is MNHNS and CDR2 is SASEGT. Taken from cysteine to phenylalanine, the CDR3 has 13 residues. Only the CDR3 portion is preserved as DNA: 39 bases, with reading frame beginning at the first base. A word on this clonotype: No antigen is known for it. No much larger clonotype is one base removed from it; base qualities were not supplied.

The TCR beta CDR3 regions were amplified from the RNA transcripts. For the first round of RT-PCR on the TCR CDR3, the HTBI primer set was used together with the Qiagen OneStep RT-PCR kit. Libraries were constructed in a second round of multiplex PCR, after which size selection and purification were performed. The libraries were sequenced on an Illumina HiSeq2000 using paired-end 100 bp reads. The original pipeline was this. SOAPnuke was used to process the raw data, removing reads that contained adapters or uncalled bases, had a mean Phred below 15, or lacked an exact match to the constant primer or identifier. High-quality paired reads were merged with COPE v1.2.5, and unique nucleotide sequences were defined as clonotypes. Clonotypes were aligned to IMGT TRBV, TRBD and TRBJ reference segments using MiTCR v1.1. The analysis included only V-J combinations with a frequency above 0.0001, which together covered more than 98% of the repertoires. A TCS score was defined as the ratio of F50 (clonal expansion) to E x V (chaos), with BLOSUM62-based TCRdist applied between CDR3 peptides within each V-J. Welch's t-statistics and random forest reduced roughly 530 V-J features to 10 to 15, which were used in a naive Bayes classifier (R e1071). TCRdb redid the processing of the public reads, applying fastp at Q25 and MiXCR, and retained in-frame beta chains. Under each unique CDR3 protein, matching rows form one entry showing the most common genes and DNA. Clone size and V and J calls follow TCRdb, not the original study. The sample contains approximately 600,000 distinct CDR3 sequences, approximately 14% of them found a single time. The ten largest make up 5.8% of the sample.

Hyperthyroidism patients were newly diagnosed, had a disease duration of under 2 months, and were aged 18 to 65 years. Exclusion was applied to patients with uncontrolled infections, other autoimmune diseases, pregnancy or lactation. Clinical symptoms, serum thyroxine and TRAb, thyroid ultrasound, and orbital computed tomography formed the basis for the diagnoses. For progressor patients, blood was drawn at the first diagnosis of hyperthyroidism, before any ophthalmopathy symptoms had appeared. PBMCs were isolated from about 10 ml of fresh peripheral blood by Ficoll-Paque density gradient centrifugation. Progressor patients were initially diagnosed with Graves' hyperthyroidism and developed ophthalmopathy during follow-up. Total RNA was extracted with Trizol reagent, and quality was checked on an Agilent 2100 Bioanalyzer.

This clonotype was obtained from a woman aged 25-40 years with Graves' hyperthyroidism that later progressed to Graves' ophthalmopathy. The sequencing sample was made of blood. The chain links TRBV6-1 with TRBJ2-7; tentative D gene TRBD2, with 6 bases matching. The CDR3 in this case is CASSRLVTYEQYF. Read as DNA, the sequence is TGTGCCAGCAGCCGACTAGTTACCTACGAGCAGTACTTC.